This TCR beta chain was retrieved from a study of cytomegalovirus exposure and HLA in healthy donors. The V gene lost 6 bases and the J gene lost 3 bases, with 20 bases spanning the gap. CDR1 and CDR2 from the germline V gene are LGHNT and FRNRAP. CDR3 length: 17 amino acids. Clones were read by immunoSEQ multiplex PCR, and TCRdb kept only the in-frame ones, dropping some. The sample lists approximately 57,000 clones, roughly 93% occurring once. Details on this clone: Its antigen is still unknown.

Study-wide results and caveats: The classifier was said to identify cytomegalovirus status with high specificity and sensitivity. Researchers counted some 150 TCR beta chains as cytomegalovirus-associated.

This clonotype originated in a woman aged 18-29 years in good health and CMV-seronegative. Sequenced input: PBMCs. The V and J genes are TRBV12-5 and TRBJ2-2, with D perhaps matching TRBD2 (6 bases). CDR3 sequence reads: CASGPFGGNGHTGELFF. The CDR3 region has the DNA TGTGCTAGTGGGCCCTTTGGGGGGAATGGGCACACCGGGGAGCTGTTTTTT.